These 31 T cell receptor beta chains were sequenced from one sample in a study of blood T cell repertoires in COVID-19. Libraries were prepared by immunoSEQ multiplex PCR; TCRdb keeps only in-frame clonotypes and omits some of them. The table shows around 140,000 clones, with roughly 90% occurring only once. The sequenced sample was peripheral blood. The receptors originated from a man in his 70s with acute or convalescent COVID-19.

The V and J genes are TRBV6-5 and TRBJ1-5; D not resolved. The germline CDR1 and CDR2 sequences are MNHEY and SVGAGI. V lost 0 bases and J 6 bases, leaving 12 bases between the germline ends. The CDR3 loop spans 15 amino acids. CDR3: CASSYSGEVGQPQHF. The CDR3 region has the DNA TGTGCCAGCAGTTACTCCGGGGAAGTCGGTCAGCCCCAGCATTTT.

The chain employs TRBV27 and TRBJ2-3, with D perhaps matching TRBD1 (6 bases). Trimming removed 3 bases from V and 4 bases from J, with 11 bases in between. The CDR3 contains 14 residues. Germline V gene data show CDR1 as MNHEY and CDR2 as SMNVEV (reference sequence). The DNA for the CDR3 is TGTGCCAGCAGTTTTTACAGGGCTTCAGATACGCAGTATTTT. It yields the protein CASSFYRASDTQYF.

The chain recombines TRBV10-3 with TRBJ1-5; 8 positions match TRBD1. Germline CDR1 and CDR2: ENHRY and SYGVKD. This CDR3 has 14 amino acids. Trimming took 4 bases from V and 7 from J; bases not matched to a gene: 6. The CDR3 loop is CAISGGDRGQPQHF. The CDR3 nucleotides read TGTGCCATCAGTGGTGGAGACAGGGGACAGCCCCAGCATTTT.

This chain joins TRBV6-2 or TRBV6-3 and TRBJ1-1; TRBD1 matches 9 bases. V dropped 6 bases and J dropped 11; count of bases not matched to a gene: 10. The germline gives CDR1 MNHEY, CDR2 SVGEGT. The CDR3 is made up of 13 amino acids. The CDR3 loop reads CASSWGQGVEAFF. The CDR3 nucleotides read TGTGCCAGCAGCTGGGGACAGGGTGTGGAGGCTTTCTTT.

The chain is built from TRBV20-1 and TRBJ1-1; perhaps TRBD1 as D (5 bases). The CDR3 runs 11 residues. Trimming removed 6 bases at V and 10 bases at J, with 15 bases between. Germline CDR1 DFQATT, CDR2 SNEGSKA (reference sequence). In DNA form, the CDR3 reads TGCAGTGCCCGGGGGGGGGAATCAGCTTTCTTT. This translates into CSARGGESAFF.

V and J are TRBV27 and TRBJ2-2, with 11 positions matching TRBD2. With V trimmed by 3 bases and J by 4 bases, 4 bases remained unmatched. Germline V CDR1 and CDR2: MNHEY, SMNVEV (reference sequence). This CDR3 comprises 16 residues. Written as DNA, the CDR3 is TGTGCCAGCAGTTTGACTAGCGGGATCCCCACCGGGGAGCTGTTTTTT. Encoded protein: CASSLTSGIPTGELFF.

This clone was picked up one time. This chain links TRBV5-1 with TRBJ1-2, with 8 bases fitting TRBD1. The germline CDR1 and CDR2 sequences are SGHRS and YFSETQ. After removal of 4 bases from V and 6 bases from J, the junction contained 8 bases not matched to a gene. The CDR3 loop spans 14 amino acids. The CDR3 region is CASSPGQGSNGYTF. Here the CDR3 DNA reads TGCGCCAGCAGCCCAGGACAGGGTAGCAATGGCTACACCTTC.

This sequence joins TRBV3-1 (or the pseudogene TRBV3-2) and TRBJ2-5; 8 bases fit TRBD2. J lost 5 bases, V lost 3 bases, and 8 bases had no gene match. CDR1 and CDR2 from the germline V gene are LGHDT and YNNKEL (reference sequence). The CDR3 loop spans 15 amino acids. CDR3 region: CASSHAGTREETQYF. For the CDR3, the DNA is TGTGCCAGCAGCCATGCCGGGACTAGGGAGGAGACCCAGTACTTC.

The DNA for the CDR3 is TGTGCCAGCAGTGGTCCAAGACAGGGTAGCTCACCCCTCCACTTT. Protein product: CASSGPRQGSSPLHF. The V call is TRBV7-8, the J call TRBJ1-6, with 7 bases matching TRBD1. V dropped 6 bases and J dropped 10; count of bases not matched to a gene: 12. The CDR3 totals 15 residues. Germline V CDR1 and CDR2: SGHVS, FQNEAQ.

V usage is TRBV19 and J usage is TRBJ2-7; D is perhaps TRBD2 (5 bases). Trimming left V 8 bases short and J 0 bases short, with 17 bases between. The CDR3 sequence is 15 residues long. CDR1 is LNHDA, CDR2 SQIVND, per germline (reference sequence). The CDR3 loop is CASAPRTHLSYEQYF. The DNA for the CDR3 is TGTGCCAGTGCCCCCCGGACTCACCTCTCCTACGAGCAGTACTTC.

V gene TRBV6-5 combines with J gene TRBJ2-7, with 9 bases aligning to TRBD1. This CDR3 has 14 residues. Germline CDR1 reads MNHEY; CDR2 reads SVGAGI. Losses at the gene ends were 5 bases for V and 5 bases for J; bases not matched to a gene: 7. The CDR3 region is CASSQWDRAHEQYF. CDR3 bases: TGTGCCAGCAGTCAATGGGACAGGGCCCACGAGCAGTACTTC.

V usage is TRBV18 and J usage is TRBJ1-3; D is undetermined. Germline-derived CDR1 and CDR2 are KGHSH and LQKENI. V lost 2 bases to trimming and J lost 6 bases, with 14 bases between them. The CDR3 has 15 residues. DNA of the CDR3: TGTGCCAGCTCACCAGGAGGAGCTAACCTAAACACCATATATTTT. It is translated as CASSPGGANLNTIYF.

V gene TRBV28 combines with J gene TRBJ2-1, with TRBD2 identical over 11 bases. This CDR3 contains 14 residues. Germline V gene data show CDR1 as MDHEN and CDR2 as SYDVKM. Germline trimming cut 9 bases from V and 4 bases from J; bases unmatched to any gene: 5. The CDR3 DNA follows: TGTGCCAGTACGGGACTAGCGGAATACAATGAGCAGTTCTTC. It translates to CASTGLAEYNEQFF. Variable domain in full (rest from reference TRBV28 and TRBJ2-1): DVKVTQSSRYLVKRTGEKVFLECVQDMDHENMFWYRQDPGLGLRLIYFSYDVKMKEKGDIPEGYSVSREKKERFSLILESASTNQTSMYLCASTGLAEYNEQFFGPGTRLTVL.

The chain is built from TRBV27 and TRBJ2-3; D may be TRBD2 (5 bases). The germline V gene encodes CDR1 MNHEY and CDR2 SMNVEV (reference sequence). The CDR3 length is 13 residues. Trimming removed 6 bases from V and 4 bases from J, with 11 bases in between. The DNA of the CDR3 is TGTGCCAGCAGCTCTAGAGGGCCAGATACGCAGTATTTT. Its protein product is CASSSRGPDTQYF.

This sequence joins TRBV10-3 and TRBJ1-1; D gene uncertain. Germline V lookup: CDR1 ENHRY, CDR2 SYGVKD. The CDR3 has 13 amino acids. The ends were cut back, 4 bases at V and 1 base at J, with 7 bases in the middle. CDR3 bases: TGTGCCATCAGTGGTTCGGGGAACACTGAAGCTTTCTTT. It encodes CAISGSGNTEAFF.

The J gene is TRBJ2-6, the V gene TRBV5-5, with 7 bases matching TRBD1. Germline lookup yields CDR1 SGHKS and CDR2 YYEKEE (reference sequence). The CDR3 runs 16 residues. J lost 0 bases, V lost 5 bases, and 5 bases had no gene match. The CDR3 loop reads CASRRTGSSGANVLTF. CDR3 coding DNA: TGTGCCAGCAGGCGGACAGGCAGCTCTGGGGCCAACGTCCTGACTTTC.

About this clone: The sample carries other DNA sequences with the same CDR3. The chain joins TRBV10-3 to TRBJ2-5; 8 bases fit TRBD1. The V gene end was trimmed by 0 bases and the J gene end by 3 bases; junction bases not matched to a gene: 0. CDR3 length: 14 amino acids. Per germline, CDR1 ENHRY and CDR2 SYGVKD. Here the CDR3 DNA reads TGTGCCATCAGTGAGTCGACAGGGGAAGAGACCCAGTACTTC. Translating gives CAISESTGEETQYF.

This clone was picked up a small number of times. The V call is TRBV11-2, the J call TRBJ2-7; no firm D call. The CDR3 has 14 residues. Trimming took 5 bases from V and 0 from J, leaving 11 bases between them. In germline, CDR1 is SGHAT, CDR2 FQNNGV. The CDR3 bases are TGTGCCAGCAGCAACCGACGGAGCTCCTACGAGCAGTACTTC. Protein product: CASSNRRSSYEQYF. Full variable domain (rest looked up from reference TRBV11-2 and TRBJ2-7): EAGVAQSPRYKIIEKRQSVAFWCNPISGHATLYWYQQILGQGPKLLIQFQNNGVVDDSQLPKDRFSAERLKGVDSTLKIQPAKLEDSAVYLCASSNRRSSYEQYFGPGTRLTVT.

The V gene is TRBV3-1 (or the pseudogene TRBV3-2), the J gene TRBJ1-3; D is undetermined. This CDR3 contains 15 residues. The V gene lost 0 bases and the J gene lost 0 bases, with 6 bases spanning the gap. The germline gives CDR1 LGHDT, CDR2 YNNKEL (reference sequence). The CDR3 bases are TGTGCCAGCAGCCAAGATTCGGTCTCTGGAAACACCATATATTTT. Its translation is CASSQDSVSGNTIYF.

The chain couples TRBV19 to TRBJ1-2, with 10 bases that match TRBD1. CDR3 length: 16 amino acids. Losses at the gene ends were 7 bases for V and 8 bases for J; bases not matched to a gene: 16. Per the germline V gene, CDR1 is LNHDA and CDR2 is SQIVND (reference sequence). The CDR3 loop reads CASNTGQGTLRGGYTF. For the CDR3, the DNA is TGTGCCAGTAACACGGGACAGGGGACTTTAAGAGGGGGCTACACCTTC.

The V gene is TRBV10-3, the J gene TRBJ2-7; 7 bases map to TRBD2. The CDR3 totals 13 residues. Germline V gene lookup returns CDR1 ENHRY and CDR2 SYGVKD. Losses at the gene ends were 3 bases for V and 7 bases for J; bases not matched to a gene: 6. CDR3: CAISEASGWEQYF. The DNA for the CDR3 is TGTGCCATCAGTGAAGCTAGCGGCTGGGAGCAGTACTTC.

The V call is TRBV9, the J call TRBJ1-2, with 7 bases fitting TRBD1. Trimming removed 2 bases from V and 6 bases from J; junction bases left unmatched: 7. This CDR3 has 14 amino acids. CDR1 is SGDLS, CDR2 YYNGEE, per germline. The CDR3 sequence is CASSVGSQGDGYTF. The CDR3 region has the DNA TGTGCCAGCAGCGTGGGTTCTCAGGGGGATGGCTACACCTTC.

V usage is TRBV7-9 and J usage is TRBJ1-1; 7 positions match TRBD1. V lost 5 bases, J lost 3 bases, and 6 bases stayed unmatched. Germline assignment: CDR1 SEHNR and CDR2 FQNEAQ (reference sequence). CDR3 length equals 14 residues. The DNA for the CDR3 is TGTGCCAGCAGCCCCCGGGACAGCTACACTGAAGCTTTCTTT. Translation: CASSPRDSYTEAFF.

The gene calls are TRBV18 and TRBJ1-1; D is ambiguous. Trimming pared 3 bases from V and 5 bases from J, leaving 10 bases between. The CDR3 is 13 residues long. The germline V gene encodes CDR1 KGHSH and CDR2 LQKENI. The CDR3 loop is CASSPPGWTEAFF. In DNA, the CDR3 is TGTGCCAGCTCACCTCCGGGGTGGACTGAAGCTTTCTTT.

This clone came up once. The genes are TRBV30 and TRBJ2-6, with D possibly TRBD2 on 5 matching bases. Germline CDR1 is GTSNPN and CDR2 is SVGIG (reference sequence). The CDR3 loop spans 16 amino acids. Deletions cut 4 bases from V and 0 bases from J, with 13 bases between. CDR3 amino acids: CAWNSIGNSGANVLTF. CDR3 nucleotides: TGTGCCTGGAATTCGATCGGGAACTCTGGGGCCAACGTCCTGACTTTC.

Only one count was recorded for this clone. The rearrangement uses TRBV5-6 and TRBJ1-5; tentative D call: TRBD1 (6 bases). Trimming removed 3 bases at V and 3 bases at J, with 16 bases between. CDR3 length: 16 residues. Germline assignment: CDR1 SGHDT and CDR2 YYEEEE. The CDR3 here is CASSSLTRDNNQPQHF. The DNA of the CDR3 is TGTGCCAGCAGCTCACTAACCCGGGACAACAATCAGCCCCAGCATTTT.

In its sample, this clone was seen a few times. The CDR3 loop is CASSIRDSAFF. In DNA, the CDR3 is TGTGCCAGCAGCATCCGGGACTCAGCTTTCTTT. This chain uses TRBV7-9 with TRBJ1-1; weak D call: TRBD1 (5 bases). Germline assignment: CDR1 SEHNR and CDR2 FQNEAQ (reference sequence). CDR3 length: 11 residues. V was shortened by 5 bases and J by 10 bases, with 11 bases between the two germline ends.

This chain joins TRBV10-3 and TRBJ2-7; D may be TRBD1 (6 bases). Germline-derived CDR1 and CDR2 are ENHRY and SYGVKD. CDR3 size: 12 residues. Between the trimmed V and J ends, which lost 10 bases and 0 bases, there was a span of 10 bases. Here the CDR3 DNA reads TGTGCCACACAGGGCGGCTCCTACGAGCAGTACTTC. Translating gives CATQGGSYEQYF.

The rearrangement uses TRBV10-3 and TRBJ1-5; perhaps TRBD1 as D (6 bases). The CDR3 has 15 amino acids. Trimming stripped 6 bases from V and 0 bases from J, with 12 bases between. Per germline, CDR1 ENHRY and CDR2 SYGVKD. DNA for the CDR3: TGTGCCATCAGGGGGACACCTGATAGCAATCAGCCCCAGCATTTT. It encodes CAIRGTPDSNQPQHF.

The J gene is TRBJ1-1, the V gene TRBV7-2; D unresolved. From germline, CDR1 is SGHTA and CDR2 FQGNSA. V was cut by 5 bases and J by 8 bases, with 12 bases left in between. The CDR3 has 12 residues. The CDR3 coding sequence is TGTGCCAGCAGCCCAGGTGGGAGGGAAGCTTTCTTT. It translates to CASSPGGREAFF.

This chain connects TRBV18 to TRBJ1-2, with D tentatively TRBD1 (6 bases). CDR3 length equals 14 residues. V was clipped by 6 bases and J by 0 bases, with 11 bases between them. Looked up from germline, CDR1 is KGHSH and CDR2 is LQKENI. CDR3 DNA sequence: TGTGCCAGCTCGAGACAGGAAGCTAACTATGGCTACACCTTC. Translating gives CASSRQEANYGYTF.